The 6 T cell receptor beta chains given below trace back to one sample, sequenced in a study of radiotherapy plus CTLA-4 blockade in lung cancer. Sequencing used immunoSEQ multiplex PCR; TCRdb keeps in-frame clones, though not all of them. The sample carries tens of thousands of clones, approximately 76% recorded once. The sample was peripheral blood, taken from a patient treated with radiotherapy plus ipilimumab. The receptors stem from a human donor with non-small cell lung cancer whose response to radiotherapy plus ipilimumab could not be evaluated. Some clones in this sample may be carry-over from other donors' samples.

The genes are TRBV9 and TRBJ2-7; no clear D gene. From germline, CDR1 is SGDLS and CDR2 YYNGEE. This CDR3 has 14 amino acids. V dropped 0 bases and J dropped 2 bases, with 9 bases sitting between them. CDR3 amino acids: CASSVVGEAYEQYF. CDR3 nucleotide sequence: TGTGCCAGCAGCGTAGTGGGTGAGGCCTACGAGCAGTACTTC.

The chain has TRBV4-1 and TRBJ1-1; TRBD1 is a possible D gene (5 bases). This CDR3 region has 16 residues. V lost 1 base, J lost 4 bases, and 16 bases lay in between. Germline-derived CDR1 and CDR2 are MGHRA and YSYEKL. CDR3 protein: CASSQAPDDRRTEAFF. The CDR3, as DNA: TGCGCCAGCAGCCAAGCCCCGGACGACAGACGCACTGAAGCTTTCTTT.

This clone showed up just once. The chain joins TRBV2 to TRBJ2-3; D is perhaps TRBD2 (6 bases). The germline CDR1 and CDR2 sequences are SNHLY and FYNNEI. The V end lost 11 bases, the J end lost 0 bases, and 12 bases lay between the germline ends. This CDR3 has 13 amino acids. The CDR3 loop is CAEYSGSTDTQYF. The DNA for the CDR3 is TGTGCCGAGTATAGCGGAAGCACAGATACGCAGTATTTT.

The chain couples TRBV30 to TRBJ2-5, with 8 bases fitting TRBD1. TRBJ2-7 explains the end of the DNA better; the J call may be wrong. Per the germline V gene, CDR1 is GTSNPN and CDR2 is SVGIG (reference sequence). The CDR3 has 14 amino acids. In DNA, the CDR3 is TGTGCCTGGAGTCGGACAGGGAGCTCCTACGAGCAGTACTTC. Translated, it gives CAWSRTGSSYEQYF.

This clone was seen only a few times. The rearrangement uses TRBV6-6 and TRBJ1-1; D possibly corresponds to TRBD1 (6 bases). Germline loops: CDR1 MNHNY, CDR2 SVGAGI (reference sequence). CDR3 length: 15 amino acids. Trimming cost V 2 bases and J 2 bases, with 12 bases left between them. The CDR3 nucleotides read TGTGCCAGCAGTTACGGGGGGGCCCTCAACACTGAAGCTTTCTTT. Its translation is CASSYGGALNTEAFF.

The V call is TRBV5-1, the J call TRBJ2-7; TRBD2 matches 7 bases. The CDR3 contains 12 residues. V was pared by 4 bases and J by 4 bases, with 2 bases of the junction left unmatched. Germline V CDR1 and CDR2: SGHRS, YFSETQ. The CDR3 bases are TGCGCCAGCAGCCGGGGGGAGTACGAGCAGTACTTC. Residues: CASSRGEYEQYF.